The 12 T cell receptor beta chains listed next were all sequenced from one sample in a study of CD8 T cells in Susac syndrome. RNA totalling about 0.5 to 1 ug underwent reverse transcription with random hexamers. TCRdb itself ran the immunoSEQ multiplex PCR reads through MiXCR, one entry per CDR3 protein. The table has about 76,000 distinct CDR3 sequences, approximately 93% seen once; the top ten hold approximately 0.45%. Sequencing used CD8+ T cells from PBMCs. The receptors come from a human donor with Susac syndrome.

This clonotype has only a few counts. The gene calls are TRBV5-1 and TRBJ2-1; D remains ambiguous. Germline assignment: CDR1 SGHRS and CDR2 YFSETQ. Trimming removed 2 bases from V and 5 bases from J, with 14 bases in between. The length of the CDR3 is 15 residues. CDR3 sequence: CASSFHRGPNNEQFF. The CDR3 DNA sequence: TGCGCCAGCAGCTTCCACAGAGGCCCCAACAATGAGCAGTTCTTC. Combining the CDR3 with reference TRBV5-1 and TRBJ2-1 gives the whole variable domain KAGVTQTPRYLIKTRGQQVTLSCSPISGHRSVSWYQQTPGQGLQFLFEYFSETQRNKGNFPGRFSGRQFSNSRSEMNVSTLELGDSALYLCASSFHRGPNNEQFFGPGTRLTVL.

The CDR3: CASSLALAGAFNEQFF. The CDR3 coding sequence is TGCGCCAGCAGCTTGGCCCTAGCGGGGGCCTTCAATGAGCAGTTCTTC. This chain links TRBV5-1 with TRBJ2-1; 10 nucleotides align to TRBD2. Germline V CDR1 and CDR2: SGHRS, YFSETQ. The length of the CDR3 is 16 residues. V trimming: 0 bases; J trimming: 6 bases; junction bases outside the gene matches: 6.

This clonotype was recorded only once. This sequence joins TRBV18 and TRBJ2-5, with 9 bases lining up with TRBD1. V dropped 5 bases and J dropped 4; count of bases not matched to a gene: 5. Germline V lookup: CDR1 KGHSH, CDR2 LQKENI. The CDR3 is 14 amino acids. CDR3 sequence (DNA): TGTGCCAGCTCAGAAGGACAGGGGCCAGAGACCCAGTACTTC. Its translation is CASSEGQGPETQYF.

The chain is built from TRBV27 and TRBJ2-3; TRBD2 agrees at 7 bases. V lost 5 bases to trimming and J lost 2 bases; unmatched junction nucleotides: 7. The germline CDR1 and CDR2 sequences are MNHEY and SMNVEV (reference sequence). The CDR3 totals 15 residues. The CDR3: CASSLRGRHTDTQYF. The CDR3, as DNA: TGTGCCAGCAGTCTGCGGGGGAGACACACAGATACGCAGTATTTT.

V usage is TRBV3-1 and J usage is TRBJ2-7, with 11 bases that match TRBD2. Per the germline V gene, CDR1 is LGHDT and CDR2 is YNNKEL (reference sequence). The CDR3 covers 14 residues. V lost 4 bases, J lost 5 bases, and 4 bases stayed unmatched. The CDR3 here is CASSPRLAGHEQYF. Written as DNA, the CDR3 is TGTGCCAGCAGCCCCCGACTAGCGGGGCACGAGCAGTACTTC.

V is TRBV7-2 and J is TRBJ2-5; 9 bases match TRBD2. CDR1 SGHTA and CDR2 FQGNSA come from the germline V gene. CDR3 length equals 16 residues. The ends lost 5 bases at V and 2 bases at J; junction bases unmatched: 9. The CDR3 sequence is CASSHTSGLFQETQYF. The CDR3, as DNA: TGTGCCAGCAGCCACACTAGCGGGCTATTTCAAGAGACCCAGTACTTC. The variable domain in full, with the rest retrieved from reference TRBV7-2 and TRBJ2-5, is GAGVSQSPSNKVTEKGKDVELRCDPISGHTALYWYRQSLGQGLEFLIYFQGNSAPDKSGLPSDRFSAERTGGSVSTLTIQRTQQEDSAVYLCASSHTSGLFQETQYFGPGTRLLVL.

The chain employs TRBV19 and TRBJ2-7; 10 positions agree with TRBD2. Trimming removed 5 bases from V and 5 bases from J; junction bases left unmatched: 3. Germline V lookup: CDR1 LNHDA, CDR2 SQIVND (reference sequence). The CDR3 is 13 amino acids. The CDR3 spells CASSLAGADEQYF. CDR3 nucleotides: TGTGCCAGTAGTCTAGCGGGAGCGGACGAGCAGTACTTC. The whole variable domain, remainder taken from reference TRBV19 and TRBJ2-7, is DGGITQSPKYLFRKEGQNVTLSCEQNLNHDAMYWYRQDPGQGLRLIYYSQIVNDFQKGDIAEGYSVSREKKESFPLTVTSAQKNPTAFYLCASSLAGADEQYFGPGTRLTVT.

The chain has TRBV4-1 and TRBJ1-5, with TRBD1 matching 10 bases. CDR3 length: 15 amino acids. Germline assignment: CDR1 MGHRA and CDR2 YSYEKL. The ends lost 1 base at V and 7 bases at J; junction bases unmatched: 4. The CDR3 nucleotides are TGCGCCAGCAGCCAAGGACAGGGGGCACGCCAGCCCCAGCATTTT. This gives the protein CASSQGQGARQPQHF.

The chain joins TRBV10-2 to TRBJ2-5; 9 bases map to TRBD1. Trimming at V came to 9 bases and at J to 2 bases, leaving 4 bases not matched to a gene. Germline V gives CDR1 WSHSY, CDR2 SAAADI. This CDR3 spans 13 amino acids. In nucleotides, the CDR3 is TGCGCCAGTACAGGACAGGGGCAAGAGACCCAGTACTTC. Protein product: CASTGQGQETQYF.

This chain joins TRBV19 and TRBJ1-1; D unresolved. Germline V gene data show CDR1 as LNHDA and CDR2 as SQIVND (reference sequence). V gave up 3 bases and J gave up 6 bases, with 5 bases separating them. The CDR3 spans 11 residues. The CDR3 nucleotides read TGTGCCAGTAGTATCACTTCTGAAGCTTTCTTT. This gives the protein CASSITSEAFF.

CDR3 coding DNA: TGTGCCAGTAGTCGAAAGGGGACGGCTTATAGCAATCAGCCCCAGCATTTT. This codes for CASSRKGTAYSNQPQHF. This sequence joins TRBV19 and TRBJ1-5; D is perhaps TRBD1 (5 bases). Germline V lookup: CDR1 LNHDA, CDR2 SQIVND (reference sequence). The CDR3 is made up of 17 amino acids. Trimming shortened V by 5 bases and J by 0 bases, and 17 bases separated the two germline ends.

The chain has TRBV4-3 and TRBJ2-3; no reliable D call. The ends were cut back, 2 bases at V and 2 bases at J, with 2 bases in the middle. CDR1 and CDR2 (germline): LGHNA, YSLEER. CDR3 length: 12 amino acids. CDR3 loop: CASSQYTDTQYF. DNA for the CDR3: TGCGCCAGCAGCCAATACACAGATACGCAGTATTTT.